The table lists the clone carrying this T cell receptor beta chain with many counts. TCRdb called the reads again in MiXCR, with one record for every CDR3 protein. The sample yields about 300,000 distinct CDR3 sequences, 9.6% seen once. The data stem from a study of T cell repertoires in cytomegalovirus infection. This CDR3 is 15 amino acids long. Trimming took 5 bases from V and 3 from J; bases not matched to a gene: 4. Per the germline V gene, CDR1 is DFQATT and CDR2 is SNEGSKA (reference sequence). This clonotype was obtained from a human donor in good health (CMV status not recorded). Some clones in this sample may be carry-over from other donors' samples. The sequencing input was PBMCs. The chain joins TRBV20-1 to TRBJ2-2, with 12 bases that match TRBD2. The CDR3 coding sequence is TGCAGTGCTCGGACTAGCGGGGTTTACACCGGGGAGCTGTTTTTT. It specifies CSARTSGVYTGELFF.